Shown below are 31 T cell receptor beta chains from a single sample sequenced in a study of STAT5B mutations in CD4+ large granular lymphocyte leukemia. Method: immunoSEQ multiplex PCR; TCRdb's copy keeps in-frame clones and lacks some. The sample lists approximately 40,000 clones; around 81% were seen once. The sequenced sample consisted of CD4+ T cells from blood buffy coats. These receptors were taken from a human donor in good health.

The rearrangement uses TRBV27 and TRBJ1-1, with D possibly being TRBD1 (5 bases). Germline V gives CDR1 MNHEY, CDR2 SMNVEV (reference sequence). The CDR3 contains 13 residues. V was cut by 3 bases and J by 6 bases, with 11 bases left in between. The CDR3 spells CASSFDSGAEAFF. In DNA form, the CDR3 reads TGTGCCAGCAGTTTTGACAGTGGGGCTGAAGCTTTCTTT.

V is TRBV6-1 and J is TRBJ2-3; 8 bases are a match to TRBD2. Per the germline V gene, CDR1 is MNHNS and CDR2 is SASEGT. The CDR3 has 16 residues. J lost 6 bases, V lost 0 bases, and 8 bases had no gene match. This CDR3 is CASSEASGGPRDTQYF. CDR3 coding DNA: TGTGCCAGCAGTGAAGCCAGCGGGGGCCCCCGGGATACGCAGTATTTT.

The chain links TRBV2 to TRBJ1-2; no firm D call. Trimming pared 3 bases from V and 6 bases from J, leaving 8 bases between. Germline values: CDR1 SNHLY, CDR2 FYNNEI. The CDR3 loop spans 12 amino acids. Written as DNA, the CDR3 is TGTGCCAGCAGTGAGGCAACCCATGGCTACACCTTC. Its protein product is CASSEATHGYTF. Supplemented by reference TRBV2 and TRBJ1-2, the full variable domain reads EPEVTQTPSHQVTQMGQEVILRCVPISNHLYFYWYRQILGQKVEFLVSFYNNEISEKSEIFDDQFSVERPDGSNFTLKIRSTKLEDSAMYFCASSEATHGYTFGSGTRLTVV.

The chain joins TRBV5-1 to TRBJ2-7; maybe TRBD1 (5 bases). Trimming removed 1 base from V and 6 bases from J, with 20 bases in between. The CDR3 totals 16 residues. From germline, CDR1 is SGHRS and CDR2 YFSETQ. CDR3 bases: TGCGCCAGCAGCTTGCAGGGTGCAGGGTCCCGTAGCGAGCAGTACTTC. Translating it yields CASSLQGAGSRSEQYF.

The rearrangement links TRBV7-6 to TRBJ1-6; tentative D call: TRBD1 (5 bases). Germline CDR1 reads SGHVS; CDR2 reads FNYEAQ. This CDR3 region has 20 residues. V was cut by 5 bases and J by 3 bases, with 26 bases left in between. In DNA, the CDR3 is TGTGCCAGCAGCCCTTCTACGGGTCGGGCCCGGACATTCTATAATTCACCCCTCCACTTT. It yields the protein CASSPSTGRARTFYNSPLHF.

The rearrangement uses TRBV14 and TRBJ2-1; D ambiguous. The germline V gene encodes CDR1 SGHDN and CDR2 FVKESK. This CDR3 comprises 14 residues. V lost 6 bases, J lost 0 bases, and 9 bases lay in between. The CDR3 DNA is TGTGCCAGCAGGGGCGAAAGCTCCTACAATGAGCAGTTCTTC. The encoded protein is CASRGESSYNEQFF.

This clone was observed once. The CDR3 reads CSVAGQGGSEQYF. The DNA for the CDR3 is TGCAGCGTTGCGGGACAGGGGGGTTCCGAGCAGTACTTC. The genes are TRBV29-1 and TRBJ2-7; 11 bases fit TRBD1. The V gene's germline CDR1 is SQVTM and CDR2 ANQGSEA. The CDR3 is 13 residues long. V was pared by 4 bases and J by 6 bases, with 5 bases of the junction left unmatched.

This sequence joins TRBV19 and TRBJ1-1, with D unclear. V lost 2 bases to trimming and J lost 6 bases, with 10 bases between them. CDR3 length equals 13 residues. Germline V gene lookup returns CDR1 LNHDA and CDR2 SQIVND (reference sequence). The CDR3 here is CASSITPTAEAFF. The CDR3 region has the DNA TGTGCCAGTAGTATAACCCCGACGGCTGAAGCTTTCTTT.

This chain joins TRBV2 and TRBJ2-3; D possibly corresponds to TRBD2 (5 bases). The CDR3 has 14 residues. The germline V gene encodes CDR1 SNHLY and CDR2 FYNNEI. The ends were cut back, 7 bases at V and 0 bases at J, with 11 bases in the middle. The CDR3 loop reads CASKWTASTDTQYF. CDR3 nucleotide sequence: TGTGCCAGCAAGTGGACTGCTAGCACAGATACGCAGTATTTT.

This clone was picked up one time. V usage is TRBV19 and J usage is TRBJ2-2; 8 bases are shared with TRBD1. V trimming: 3 bases; J trimming: 3 bases; junction bases outside the gene matches: 3. Germline V CDR1 and CDR2: LNHDA, SQIVND (reference sequence). The CDR3 spans 15 residues. The CDR3, as DNA: TGTGCCAGTAGTATCCAGGGGGCGGACACCGGGGAGCTGTTTTTT. The encoded protein is CASSIQGADTGELFF. Drawing the rest from reference TRBV19 and TRBJ2-2, the complete variable domain is DGGITQSPKYLFRKEGQNVTLSCEQNLNHDAMYWYRQDPGQGLRLIYYSQIVNDFQKGDIAEGYSVSREKKESFPLTVTSAQKNPTAFYLCASSIQGADTGELFFGEGSRLTVL.

The rearrangement joins TRBV6-1 to TRBJ2-7; D unclear. The germline CDR1 and CDR2 sequences are MNHNS and SASEGT. Trimming removed 3 bases from V and 2 bases from J, with 14 bases in between. This CDR3 comprises 15 residues. CDR3 sequence (DNA): TGTGCCAGCAGTGAGGCAGGTGTACGGACCTACGAGCAGTACTTC. Translating it yields CASSEAGVRTYEQYF.

This chain joins TRBV9 and TRBJ2-2; TRBD1 or TRBD2 may be the D gene (5 bases each). Trimming shortened V by 0 bases and J by 6 bases, and 9 bases separated the two germline ends. The germline CDR1 and CDR2 sequences are SGDLS and YYNGEE. The length of the CDR3 is 14 residues. CDR3 sequence (DNA): TGTGCCAGCAGCGTAGCGGTGGGGGCCGGGGAGCTGTTTTTT. It yields the protein CASSVAVGAGELFF.

The chain's CDR3 is CASSYFGEDQETQYF. For the CDR3, the DNA is TGTGCCAGCAGCTATTTCGGGGAGGACCAAGAGACCCAGTACTTC. The genes are TRBV6-5 and TRBJ2-5; tentatively, D is TRBD2 (6 bases). With 6 bases removed from V and 0 bases from J, the gap between germline ends came to 14 bases. The V gene's germline CDR1 is MNHEY and CDR2 SVGAGI. The CDR3 is 15 residues long.

The CDR3 protein is CASSFKTGANTGELFF. CDR3 coding DNA: TGTGCCAGCAGCTTCAAAACAGGAGCGAACACCGGGGAGCTGTTTTTT. This chain connects TRBV5-4 to TRBJ2-2; D perhaps matches TRBD1 (5 bases). This CDR3 comprises 16 residues. The V gene's germline CDR1 is SGHNT and CDR2 YYREEE (reference sequence). Trimming took 2 bases from V and 0 from J, leaving 11 bases between them.

The chain employs TRBV5-1 and TRBJ1-2; TRBD1 matches at 8 bases. Germline-derived CDR1 and CDR2 are SGHRS and YFSETQ. The CDR3 is made up of 14 amino acids. With 0 bases clipped from V and 8 bases from J, the junction kept 6 bases outside the gene matches. The CDR3 is CASSLGGQGGGYTF. CDR3 coding DNA: TGCGCCAGCAGCTTGGGTGGACAGGGTGGCGGCTACACCTTC.

The CDR3 loop is CASITGSLTGELFF. The CDR3 DNA reads TGTGCCAGCATCACAGGAAGCTTGACCGGGGAGCTGTTTTTT. The V gene is TRBV2, the J gene TRBJ2-2; a possible D gene is TRBD1 (5 bases). CDR1 is SNHLY and CDR2 is FYNNEI in the germline V gene. The CDR3 sequence is 14 residues long. Between the trimmed V and J ends, which lost 7 bases and 5 bases, there was a span of 14 bases.

The rearrangement joins TRBV19 to TRBJ1-2; no reliable D call. Germline V gene sequence: CDR1 LNHDA, CDR2 SQIVND (reference sequence). The CDR3 loop spans 10 amino acids. The V gene lost 6 bases and the J gene lost 7 bases, with 6 bases spanning the gap. CDR3 region: CASRGTGYTF. The CDR3 bases are TGTGCCAGTAGGGGAACTGGCTACACCTTC.

The sample holds one count of this clone. The V call is TRBV7-2, the J call TRBJ2-1, with 9 nucleotides matching TRBD2. Germline CDR1 reads SGHTA; CDR2 reads FQGNSA. This CDR3 contains 15 residues. Losses at the gene ends were 3 bases for V and 3 bases for J; bases not matched to a gene: 3. The CDR3, as DNA: TGTGCCAGCAGCTTTCTAGCGGGAATCTACAATGAGCAGTTCTTC. Its protein product is CASSFLAGIYNEQFF.

This chain joins TRBV29-1 and TRBJ1-1; TRBD1 matches 7 bases. Germline V CDR1 and CDR2: SQVTM, ANQGSEA. The length of the CDR3 is 14 residues. The V gene end was trimmed by 7 bases and the J gene end by 0 bases; junction bases not matched to a gene: 8. DNA for the CDR3: TGCAGCGCCGGACAGGCGGTTATGAACACTGAAGCTTTCTTT. It encodes CSAGQAVMNTEAFF.

The chain couples TRBV5-1 to TRBJ2-7; D unresolved. CDR1 and CDR2 (germline): SGHRS, YFSETQ. The CDR3 runs to 13 residues. Trimming removed 2 bases from V and 2 bases from J, with 8 bases in between. CDR3 nucleotides: TGCGCCAGCAGCTTAGGTCCGACCTACGAGCAGTACTTC. It is translated as CASSLGPTYEQYF.

The chain recombines TRBV7-6 with TRBJ2-6, with a tentative D call TRBD2 (6 bases). The CDR3 extends over 18 amino acids. V lost 5 bases and J 1 base, leaving 18 bases between the germline ends. Germline-derived CDR1 and CDR2 are SGHVS and FNYEAQ. The CDR3, as DNA: TGTGCCAGCAGCCCCCTAGGAGGGCCCGGATCTGGGGCCAACGTCCTGACTTTC. This gives the protein CASSPLGGPGSGANVLTF.

The J gene is TRBJ1-2, the V gene TRBV19; 12 nucleotides align to TRBD1. V shed 3 bases, J shed 3 bases, and the junction held 2 bases outside the gene matches. The germline V gene has CDR1 LNHDA and CDR2 SQIVND (reference sequence). The CDR3 extends over 15 amino acids. The CDR3 coding sequence is TGTGCCAGTAGTATGGGGACAGGGGGCGACTATGGCTACACCTTC. Protein product: CASSMGTGGDYGYTF.

The table lists this clone with a few counts. This chain links TRBV5-1 with TRBJ1-3; D possibly corresponds to TRBD1 (6 bases). In germline, CDR1 is SGHRS, CDR2 YFSETQ. V lost 1 base to trimming and J lost 1 base, with 15 bases between them. The CDR3 is 17 amino acids. The CDR3 DNA sequence: TGCGCCAGCAGCTTGCTTTTTACAGGGTCATCTGGAAACACCATATATTTT. This gives the protein CASSLLFTGSSGNTIYF.

The CDR3 DNA reads as TGTGCCAGTAGTCCGCCGCAGGGGGGTTGGATGAACACTGAAGCTTTCTTT. Translating gives CASSPPQGGWMNTEAFF. The V gene is TRBV19, the J gene TRBJ1-1, with 7 bases fitting TRBD1. CDR1 is LNHDA and CDR2 is SQIVND in the germline V gene (reference sequence). After removal of 5 bases from V and 0 bases from J, the junction contained 12 bases not matched to a gene. The CDR3 totals 17 residues.

The rearrangement uses TRBV5-1 and TRBJ2-1; tentative D call: TRBD2 (6 bases). This CDR3 comprises 12 residues. The V gene's germline CDR1 is SGHRS and CDR2 YFSETQ. With 4 bases removed from V and 14 bases from J, the gap between germline ends came to 16 bases. This CDR3 reads CASSLPASEKFF. CDR3 nucleotide sequence: TGCGCCAGCAGCCTCCCAGCTAGCGAGAAGTTCTTC.

The CDR3 DNA reads TGTGCCAGCAGCTTGGGTCCAGGGAAGTCGAGCACAGATACGCAGTATTTT. Translation gives CASSLGPGKSSTDTQYF. The chain carries TRBV5-6 and TRBJ2-3; a possible D gene is TRBD1 (5 bases). The CDR3 extends over 17 amino acids. The V and J ends lost 0 bases and 0 bases respectively, with 14 bases between them. Germline CDR1 SGHDT, CDR2 YYEEEE.

The V and J genes are TRBV10-3 and TRBJ2-1; tentatively, D is TRBD1 (6 bases). Germline V gives CDR1 ENHRY, CDR2 SYGVKD. The CDR3 has 14 amino acids. V dropped 0 bases and J dropped 4 bases, with 7 bases sitting between them. This CDR3 is CAISESQGYNEQFF. Written as DNA, the CDR3 is TGTGCCATCAGTGAGTCACAGGGTTACAATGAGCAGTTCTTC.

The genes are TRBV29-1 and TRBJ2-1, with a weak D call TRBD2 (6 bases). Germline CDR1 is SQVTM and CDR2 is ANQGSEA. Deletions cut 4 bases from V and 4 bases from J, with 8 bases between. The CDR3 runs to 12 residues. The CDR3 DNA reads TGCAGCGTTGGGGGACTGTACAATGAGCAGTTCTTC. Amino acid sequence: CSVGGLYNEQFF.

The J gene is TRBJ2-5, the V gene TRBV18; D is perhaps TRBD2 (5 bases). CDR3 length: 13 amino acids. The V and J ends lost 3 bases and 2 bases respectively, with 7 bases between them. The germline V gene encodes CDR1 KGHSH and CDR2 LQKENI. The CDR3 DNA follows: TGTGCCAGCTCACCGAGGGCGCAAGAGACCCAGTACTTC. This sequence encodes CASSPRAQETQYF.

The CDR3 loop is CATSRGVGELFF. The CDR3 region has the DNA TGTGCCACCAGCAGAGGCGTGGGGGAGCTGTTTTTT. The genes are TRBV15 and TRBJ2-2; D is unclear. Trimming shortened V by 1 base and J by 8 bases, and 5 bases separated the two germline ends. CDR3 length: 12 amino acids. CDR1 LNHNV and CDR2 YYDKDF come from the germline V gene (reference sequence).

The V call is TRBV7-2, the J call TRBJ1-1; D call uncertain. Germline V gene data show CDR1 as SGHTA and CDR2 as FQGNSA. The CDR3 sequence is 13 residues long. V was shortened by 2 bases and J by 0 bases, with 4 bases between the two germline ends. CDR3 nucleotides: TGTGCCAGCAGCTTACAGGTGAACACTGAAGCTTTCTTT. Protein product: CASSLQVNTEAFF.